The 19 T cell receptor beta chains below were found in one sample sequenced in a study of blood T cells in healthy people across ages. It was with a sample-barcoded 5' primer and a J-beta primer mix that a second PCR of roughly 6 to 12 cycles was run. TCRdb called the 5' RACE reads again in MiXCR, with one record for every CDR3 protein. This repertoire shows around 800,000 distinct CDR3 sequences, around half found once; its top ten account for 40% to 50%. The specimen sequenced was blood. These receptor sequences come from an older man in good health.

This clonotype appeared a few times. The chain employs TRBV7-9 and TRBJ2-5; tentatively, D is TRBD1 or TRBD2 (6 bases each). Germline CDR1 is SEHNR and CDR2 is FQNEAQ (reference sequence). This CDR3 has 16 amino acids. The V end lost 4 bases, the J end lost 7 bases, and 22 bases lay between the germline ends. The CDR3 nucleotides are TGTGCCAGCAGCTCGACCGGGACAACATCGGGGGTGACCCAGTACTTC. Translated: CASSSTGTTSGVTQYF.

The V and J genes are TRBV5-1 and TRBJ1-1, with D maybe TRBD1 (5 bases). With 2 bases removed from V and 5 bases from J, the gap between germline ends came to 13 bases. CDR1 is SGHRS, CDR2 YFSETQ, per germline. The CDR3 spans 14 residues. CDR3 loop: CASSLQARRTEAFF. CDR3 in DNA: TGCGCCAGCAGCTTACAGGCCAGACGGACTGAAGCTTTCTTT.

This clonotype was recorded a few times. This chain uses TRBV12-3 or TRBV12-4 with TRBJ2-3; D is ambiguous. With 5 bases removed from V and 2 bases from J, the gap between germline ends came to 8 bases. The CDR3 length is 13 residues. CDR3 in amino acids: CASSVQDTDTQYF. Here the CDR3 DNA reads TGTGCCAGCAGTGTTCAAGACACAGATACGCAGTATTTT.

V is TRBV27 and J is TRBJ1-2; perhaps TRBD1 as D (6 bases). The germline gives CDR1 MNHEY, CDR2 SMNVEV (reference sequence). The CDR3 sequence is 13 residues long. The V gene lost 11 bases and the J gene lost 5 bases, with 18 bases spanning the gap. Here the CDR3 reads CAGTQGLGYGYTF. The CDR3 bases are TGTGCCGGCACCCAGGGGCTTGGTTATGGCTACACCTTC.

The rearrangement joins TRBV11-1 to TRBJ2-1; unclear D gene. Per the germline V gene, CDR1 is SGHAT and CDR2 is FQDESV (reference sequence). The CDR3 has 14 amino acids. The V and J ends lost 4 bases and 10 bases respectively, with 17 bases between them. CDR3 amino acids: CASSSLFGLVEQFF. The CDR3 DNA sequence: TGTGCCAGCAGCTCCCTTTTCGGTTTAGTCGAGCAGTTCTTC.

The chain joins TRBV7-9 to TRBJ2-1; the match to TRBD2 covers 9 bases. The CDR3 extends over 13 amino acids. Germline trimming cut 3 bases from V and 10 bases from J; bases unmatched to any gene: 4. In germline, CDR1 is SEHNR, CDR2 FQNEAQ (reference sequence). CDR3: CASSFRLADEQFF. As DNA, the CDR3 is TGTGCCAGCAGCTTTCGACTAGCGGACGAGCAGTTCTTC.

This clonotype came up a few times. CDR3 protein: CASSPGLAGVAHEQYF. DNA for the CDR3: TGTGCCAGCAGTCCGGGACTAGCGGGAGTCGCCCACGAGCAGTACTTC. This chain connects TRBV28 to TRBJ2-5; 14 nucleotides align to TRBD2. The closer fit of TRBJ2-7 to the DNA end suggests the J call may be wrong. The germline gives CDR1 MDHEN, CDR2 SYDVKM. This CDR3 region has 16 residues.

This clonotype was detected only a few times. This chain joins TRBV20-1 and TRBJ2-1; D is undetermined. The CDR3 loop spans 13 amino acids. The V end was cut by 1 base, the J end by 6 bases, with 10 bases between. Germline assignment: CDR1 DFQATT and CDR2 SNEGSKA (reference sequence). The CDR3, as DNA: TGCAGTGCTAGAGTGTTTATCTCCAATGAGCAGTTCTTC. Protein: CSARVFISNEQFF.

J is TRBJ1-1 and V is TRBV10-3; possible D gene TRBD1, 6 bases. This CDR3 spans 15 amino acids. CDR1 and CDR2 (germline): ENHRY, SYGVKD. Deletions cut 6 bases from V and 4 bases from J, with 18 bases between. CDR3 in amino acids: CAIRTGGGDGTEAFF. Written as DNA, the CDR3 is TGTGCCATCAGAACGGGGGGGGGCGACGGCACTGAAGCTTTCTTT.

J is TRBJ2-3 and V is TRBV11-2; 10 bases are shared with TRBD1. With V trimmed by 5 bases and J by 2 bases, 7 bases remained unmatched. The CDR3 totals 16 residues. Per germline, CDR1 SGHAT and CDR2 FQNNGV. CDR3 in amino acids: CASSPAGQGNTDTQYF. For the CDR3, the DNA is TGTGCCAGCAGCCCCGCGGGACAGGGGAACACAGATACGCAGTATTTT.

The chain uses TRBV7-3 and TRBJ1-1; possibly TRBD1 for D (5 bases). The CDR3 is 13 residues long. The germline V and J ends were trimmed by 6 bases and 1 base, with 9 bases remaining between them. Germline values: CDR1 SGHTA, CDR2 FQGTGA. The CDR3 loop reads CASRAGENTEAFF. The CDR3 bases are TGTGCCAGCAGAGCGGGGGAGAACACTGAAGCTTTCTTT.

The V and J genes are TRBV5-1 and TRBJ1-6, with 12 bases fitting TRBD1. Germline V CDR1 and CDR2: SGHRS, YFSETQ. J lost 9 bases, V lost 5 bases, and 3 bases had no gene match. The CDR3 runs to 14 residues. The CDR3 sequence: CASREGQGASPLHF. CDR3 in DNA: TGCGCCAGCAGGGAGGGACAGGGGGCTTCACCCCTCCACTTT.

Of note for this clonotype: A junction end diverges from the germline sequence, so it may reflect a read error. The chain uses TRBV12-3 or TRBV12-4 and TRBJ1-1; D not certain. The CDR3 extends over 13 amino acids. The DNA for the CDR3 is TGTGCCAGCAACCCCGACACGGGTACTGGAGCTTTCTTT. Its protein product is CASNPDTGTGAFF.

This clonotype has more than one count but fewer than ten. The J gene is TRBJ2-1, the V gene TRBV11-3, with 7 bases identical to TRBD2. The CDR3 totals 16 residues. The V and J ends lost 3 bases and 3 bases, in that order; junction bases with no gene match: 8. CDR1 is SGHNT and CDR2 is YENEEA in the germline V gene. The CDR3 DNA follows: TGTGCCAGCAGCTTGGAGGGAGGGCCAAACTACAATGAGCAGTTCTTC. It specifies CASSLEGGPNYNEQFF.

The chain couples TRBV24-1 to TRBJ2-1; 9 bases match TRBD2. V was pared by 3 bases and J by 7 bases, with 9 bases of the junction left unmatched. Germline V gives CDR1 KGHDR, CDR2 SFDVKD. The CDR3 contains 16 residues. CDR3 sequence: CATSDPGASGTNEQFF. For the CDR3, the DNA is TGTGCCACCAGTGATCCCGGGGCTAGCGGGACGAATGAGCAGTTCTTC.

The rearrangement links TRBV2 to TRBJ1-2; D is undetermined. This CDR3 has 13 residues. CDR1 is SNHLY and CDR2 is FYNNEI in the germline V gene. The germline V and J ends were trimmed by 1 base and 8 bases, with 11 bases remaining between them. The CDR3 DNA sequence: TGTGCCAGCAGTGAAGTCCAAGACCGCGGCTACACCTTC. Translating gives CASSEVQDRGYTF.

The CDR3 protein is CASLIARDGYTF. The CDR3 DNA reads TGTGCCAGTCTAATCGCCCGGGATGGCTACACCTTC. The genes are TRBV28 and TRBJ1-2, with D uncertain. Per the germline V gene, CDR1 is MDHEN and CDR2 is SYDVKM. The V end lost 9 bases, the J end lost 6 bases, and 14 bases lay between the germline ends. The CDR3 consists of 12 residues.

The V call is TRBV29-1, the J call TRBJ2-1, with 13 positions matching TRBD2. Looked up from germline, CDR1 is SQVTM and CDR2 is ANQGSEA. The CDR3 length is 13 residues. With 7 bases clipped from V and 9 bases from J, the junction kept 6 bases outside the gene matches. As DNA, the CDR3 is TGCAGCGCGGGACTAGCGGGGAGGGGTGAGCAGTTCTTC. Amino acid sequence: CSAGLAGRGEQFF.

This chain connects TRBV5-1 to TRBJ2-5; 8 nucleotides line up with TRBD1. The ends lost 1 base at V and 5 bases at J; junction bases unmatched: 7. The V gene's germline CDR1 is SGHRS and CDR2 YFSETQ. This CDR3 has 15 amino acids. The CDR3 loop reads CASSLTQGARETQYF. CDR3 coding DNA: TGCGCCAGCAGCTTGACCCAGGGGGCGCGGGAGACCCAGTACTTC.